These 8 T cell receptor beta chains were sequenced from one sample in a study of blood T cell repertoires in COVID-19. The repertoire was sequenced with immunoSEQ multiplex PCR; TCRdb's copy has only in-frame clones and lacks some. The table records about 360,000 clones, more than 85% of them present only once. The sample consisted of peripheral blood. The source is a human donor in a cohort sampled during active COVID-19.

The chain recombines TRBV4-2 with TRBJ2-3; 8 nucleotides line up with TRBD2. After removal of 0 bases from V and 6 bases from J, the junction contained 11 bases not matched to a gene. The V gene's germline CDR1 is LGHNA and CDR2 YNFKEQ. The CDR3 runs 17 residues. CDR3 sequence: CASSQDLQRGNWDTQYF. The CDR3, as DNA: TGTGCCAGCAGCCAAGATCTTCAGCGGGGGAATTGGGATACGCAGTATTTT.

This sequence joins TRBV28 and TRBJ2-4, with TRBD1 identical over 8 bases. Germline CDR1 is MDHEN and CDR2 is SYDVKM. The CDR3 sequence is 15 residues long. Trimming took 2 bases from V and 9 from J; bases not matched to a gene: 9. CDR3 sequence: CASSLVNRGNGIQYF. The CDR3 nucleotides read TGTGCCAGCAGTTTAGTGAACAGGGGGAATGGCATTCAGTACTTC.

J is TRBJ2-4 and V is TRBV6-4; TRBD2 matches at 11 bases. With 2 bases clipped from V and 15 bases from J, the junction kept 12 bases outside the gene matches. This CDR3 has 15 residues. The germline V gene has CDR1 MRHNA and CDR2 SNTAGT. Written as DNA, the CDR3 is TGTGCCAGCAGTGACGGCCTAGCGGGAGGAGGAAGGGTGTACTTC. Protein product: CASSDGLAGGGRVYF.

The chain is built from TRBV6-6 and TRBJ1-1; maybe TRBD1 (5 bases). Germline V gene lookup returns CDR1 MNHNY and CDR2 SVGAGI (reference sequence). This CDR3 contains 16 residues. Trimming pared 6 bases from V and 1 base from J, leaving 18 bases between. As DNA, the CDR3 is TGTGCCAGCAGCACCTCAGGGTTGGTGGGGAACACTGAAGCTTTCTTT. It codes for CASSTSGLVGNTEAFF.

Only one count was recorded for this clone. V gene TRBV7-8 combines with J gene TRBJ2-5; tentatively, D is TRBD2 (6 bases). The V end was cut by 5 bases, the J end by 2 bases, with 15 bases between. The CDR3 length is 15 residues. CDR1 and CDR2 (germline): SGHVS, FQNEAQ. The CDR3 nucleotides read TGTGCCAGCAGCGGTGGGTCTGCGGGGCAAGAGACCCAGTACTTC. Its protein is CASSGGSAGQETQYF.

J is TRBJ1-5 and V is TRBV29-1, with D possibly TRBD1 on 5 matching bases. The CDR3 extends over 13 amino acids. Looked up from germline, CDR1 is SQVTM and CDR2 is ANQGSEA. The ends were cut back, 3 bases at V and 3 bases at J, with 9 bases in the middle. CDR3 in DNA: TGCAGCGTTGAGGGGCAGATCAATCAGCCCCAGCATTTT. It encodes CSVEGQINQPQHF.

V gene TRBV2 combines with J gene TRBJ2-1; D unresolved. The CDR3 contains 14 residues. Germline CDR1 is SNHLY and CDR2 is FYNNEI. The V end was cut by 6 bases, the J end by 6 bases, with 15 bases between. The CDR3: CASSSPGYFNEQFF. The CDR3 coding sequence is TGTGCCAGCAGCTCCCCAGGTTACTTCAATGAGCAGTTCTTC.

The chain uses TRBV15 and TRBJ2-1; no reliable D call. V gave up 0 bases and J gave up 9 bases, with 12 bases separating them. The germline CDR1 and CDR2 sequences are LNHNV and YYDKDF (reference sequence). CDR3 length: 14 amino acids. The CDR3 is CATSRDGAVGEQFF. CDR3 nucleotides: TGTGCCACCAGCAGAGATGGCGCGGTGGGTGAGCAGTTCTTC.